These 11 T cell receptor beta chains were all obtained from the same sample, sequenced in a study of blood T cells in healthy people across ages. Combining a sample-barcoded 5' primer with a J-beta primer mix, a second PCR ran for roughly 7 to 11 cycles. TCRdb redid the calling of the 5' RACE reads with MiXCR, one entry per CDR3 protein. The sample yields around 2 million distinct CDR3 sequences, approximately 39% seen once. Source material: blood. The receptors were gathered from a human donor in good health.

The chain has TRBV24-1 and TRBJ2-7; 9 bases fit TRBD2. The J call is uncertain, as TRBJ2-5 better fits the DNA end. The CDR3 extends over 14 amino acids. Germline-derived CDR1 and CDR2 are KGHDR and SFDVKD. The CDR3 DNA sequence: TGTGCCACCAGTGACCTCGGACTAGCGGAGACCCAGTACTTC. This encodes CATSDLGLAETQYF.

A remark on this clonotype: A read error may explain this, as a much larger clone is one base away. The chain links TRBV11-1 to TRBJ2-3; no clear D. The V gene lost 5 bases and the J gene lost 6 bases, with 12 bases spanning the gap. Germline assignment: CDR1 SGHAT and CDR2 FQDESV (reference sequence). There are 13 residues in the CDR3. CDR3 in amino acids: CASSTIPRDTQYF. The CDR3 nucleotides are TGTGCCAGCAGCACCATCCCCAGGGATACGCAGTATTTT.

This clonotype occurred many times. The CDR3 DNA reads TGTGCCAGCAGCCAAGGGCTCTATGGCTACACCTTC. Translation gives CASSQGLYGYTF. The chain uses TRBV12-3 or TRBV12-4 and TRBJ1-2; D is unclear. V gave up 6 bases and J gave up 4 bases, with 9 bases separating them. The CDR3 has 12 residues.

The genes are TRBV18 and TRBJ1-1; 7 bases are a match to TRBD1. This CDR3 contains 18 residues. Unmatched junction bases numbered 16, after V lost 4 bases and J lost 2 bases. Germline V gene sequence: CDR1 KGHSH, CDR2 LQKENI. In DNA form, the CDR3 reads TGTGCCAGCTCACGACAAACAGGGGCGAGGGACCTAAACACTGAAGCTTTCTTT. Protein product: CASSRQTGARDLNTEAFF. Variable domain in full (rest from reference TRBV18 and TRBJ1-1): NAGVMQNPRHLVRRRGQEARLRCSPMKGHSHVYWYRQLPEEGLKFMVYLQKENIIDESGMPKERFSAEFPKEGPSILRIQQVVRGDSAAYFCASSRQTGARDLNTEAFFGQGTRLTVV.

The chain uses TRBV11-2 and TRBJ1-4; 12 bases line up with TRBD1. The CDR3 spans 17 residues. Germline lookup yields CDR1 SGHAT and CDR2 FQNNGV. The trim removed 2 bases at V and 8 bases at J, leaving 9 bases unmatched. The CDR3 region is CASSLWHRDRGREKLFF. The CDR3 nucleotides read TGTGCCAGCAGCTTATGGCATAGGGACAGGGGGCGAGAAAAACTGTTTTTT.

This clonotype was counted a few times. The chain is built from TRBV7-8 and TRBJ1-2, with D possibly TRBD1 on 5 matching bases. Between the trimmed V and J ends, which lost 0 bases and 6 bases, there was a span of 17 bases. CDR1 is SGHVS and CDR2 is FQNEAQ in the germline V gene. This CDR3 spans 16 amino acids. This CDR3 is CASSLAQVLEGNGYTF. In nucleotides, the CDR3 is TGTGCCAGCAGCTTAGCTCAGGTTTTGGAGGGGAATGGCTACACCTTC.

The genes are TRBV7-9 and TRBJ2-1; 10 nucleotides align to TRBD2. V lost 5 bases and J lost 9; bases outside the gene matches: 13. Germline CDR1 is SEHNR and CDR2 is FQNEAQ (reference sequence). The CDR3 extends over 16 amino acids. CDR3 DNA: TGTGCCAGCAGCCCAGGGAGAGGGCTAGCGGGGGTTGAGCAGTTCTTC. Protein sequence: CASSPGRGLAGVEQFF.

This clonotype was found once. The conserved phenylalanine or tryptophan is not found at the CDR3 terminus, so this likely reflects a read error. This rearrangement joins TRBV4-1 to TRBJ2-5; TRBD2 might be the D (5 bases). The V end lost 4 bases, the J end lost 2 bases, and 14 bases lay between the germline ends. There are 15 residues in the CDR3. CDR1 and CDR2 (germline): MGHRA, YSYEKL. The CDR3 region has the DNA TGCGCCAGCAGCCCGAGGGCTACGGCACAAGAGACCCAGTACCTC. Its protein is CASSPRATAQETQYL.

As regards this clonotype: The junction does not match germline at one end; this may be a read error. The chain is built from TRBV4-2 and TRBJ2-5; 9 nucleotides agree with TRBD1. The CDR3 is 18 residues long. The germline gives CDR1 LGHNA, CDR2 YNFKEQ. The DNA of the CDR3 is TGTGCCAGCTGCCAAGAATCTACCTTATTGACAGGGGGAGAGACCCAGTACTTC. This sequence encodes CASCQESTLLTGGETQYF.

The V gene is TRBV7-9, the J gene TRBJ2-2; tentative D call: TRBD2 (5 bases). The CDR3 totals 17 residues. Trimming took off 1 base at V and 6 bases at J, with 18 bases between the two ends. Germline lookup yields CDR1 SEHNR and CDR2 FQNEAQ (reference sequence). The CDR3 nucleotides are TGTGCCAGCAGCTTAGGAGGGCCCCCGGCCGACCCCGGGGAGCTGTTTTTT. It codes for CASSLGGPPADPGELFF.

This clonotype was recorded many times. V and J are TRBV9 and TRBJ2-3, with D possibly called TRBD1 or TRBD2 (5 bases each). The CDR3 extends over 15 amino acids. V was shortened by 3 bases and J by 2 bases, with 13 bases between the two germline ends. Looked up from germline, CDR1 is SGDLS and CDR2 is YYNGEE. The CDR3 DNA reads TGTGCCAGCAGCGCCCGGGACCAAAACACAGATACGCAGTATTTT. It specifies CASSARDQNTDTQYF.